This passage covers 29 T cell receptor beta chains from one sample sequenced in a study of cytomegalovirus exposure and HLA in healthy donors. Amplification used 60 Vbeta primers and 13 Jbeta primers. Assay: immunoSEQ multiplex PCR; the TCRdb copy retains only in-frame clones and omits some. Its table records more than 130,000 clones. Sequenced input: PBMCs. The receptors shown here come from a man aged 35-49 years in good health and CMV-seronegative.

This rearrangement joins TRBV5-1 to TRBJ2-3, with 9 bases aligning to TRBD2. Germline trimming cut 3 bases from V and 5 bases from J; bases unmatched to any gene: 7. This CDR3 is 15 amino acids long. Germline V gene lookup returns CDR1 SGHRS and CDR2 YFSETQ. This CDR3 is CASSSSGGLKDTQYF. CDR3 nucleotides: TGCGCCAGCAGCTCGAGCGGGGGGCTGAAAGATACGCAGTATTTT.

V and J are TRBV7-8 and TRBJ1-1, with 9 bases fitting TRBD1. CDR1 SGHVS and CDR2 FQNEAQ come from the germline V gene. The CDR3 length is 12 residues. The junction had 5 bases not matched to a gene; V was cut back by 4 bases and J by 11 bases. DNA of the CDR3: TGTGCCAGCAGCTCCTGGACAGGGGAGGCTTTCTTT. As protein: CASSSWTGEAFF.

A word on this clone: At the DNA level, this CDR3 is encoded by other sequences in the same sample as well. The chain combines TRBV5-4 with TRBJ1-6; TRBD1 agrees at 10 bases. There are 14 residues in the CDR3. The germline V gene encodes CDR1 SGHNT and CDR2 YYREEE (reference sequence). V lost 1 base to trimming and J lost 10 bases; unmatched junction nucleotides: 2. In nucleotides, the CDR3 is TGTGCCAGCAGCTTGCAGGGACAGGGGTCACCCCTCCACTTT. Translating gives CASSLQGQGSPLHF.

The chain has TRBV5-1 and TRBJ1-1; TRBD1 might be the D (6 bases). CDR1 is SGHRS and CDR2 is YFSETQ in the germline V gene. V shed 0 bases and J shed 0 bases, with 15 bases lying between them. The CDR3 is 17 residues long. CDR3 DNA sequence: TGCGCCAGCAGCTTGGACACAACAGGGCGGGTGAACACTGAAGCTTTCTTT. It codes for CASSLDTTGRVNTEAFF.

The rearrangement joins TRBV18 to TRBJ1-5, with 7 bases aligning to TRBD1. The CDR3 totals 16 residues. Germline CDR1 is KGHSH and CDR2 is LQKENI. The V segment lost 0 bases and the J segment 3 bases; nucleotides outside the gene matches: 5. The CDR3 sequence: CASSPPGDRTNQPQHF. CDR3 DNA sequence: TGTGCCAGCTCACCACCGGGGGACAGAACCAATCAGCCCCAGCATTTT.

This rearrangement joins TRBV18 to TRBJ2-5; no clear D gene. With the DNA end fitting TRBJ2-7 better, the J assignment may be wrong. The CDR3 loop spans 14 amino acids. Germline CDR1 is KGHSH and CDR2 is LQKENI. The CDR3 is CASSPPYAPYEQYF. The CDR3 DNA reads TGTGCCAGCTCACCACCGTACGCTCCCTACGAGCAGTACTTC.

The chain links TRBV28 to TRBJ1-2; D unclear. The CDR3 has 12 residues. Trimming left V 10 bases short and J 2 bases short, with 11 bases between. CDR1 is MDHEN and CDR2 is SYDVKM in the germline V gene. This CDR3 is CATDDSNYGYTF. In DNA form, the CDR3 reads TGTGCCACCGACGACTCGAACTATGGCTACACCTTC.

The chain recombines TRBV9 with TRBJ1-1; D is perhaps TRBD1 (5 bases). V lost 5 bases to trimming and J lost 4 bases, with 12 bases between them. The CDR3 extends over 13 amino acids. Germline V gene data show CDR1 as SGDLS and CDR2 as YYNGEE. In nucleotides, the CDR3 is TGTGCCAGCAGTGCAGGGACTCCCACTGAAGCTTTCTTT. Translated, it gives CASSAGTPTEAFF.

V and J are TRBV19 and TRBJ2-7; 10 positions agree with TRBD1. Germline values: CDR1 LNHDA, CDR2 SQIVND (reference sequence). The CDR3 spans 13 residues. V shed 6 bases and J 2 bases; nucleotides not matched to a gene: 1. CDR3 in amino acids: CASRGQGTYEQYF. CDR3 sequence (DNA): TGTGCCAGTAGGGGACAGGGGACCTACGAGCAGTACTTC.

The rearrangement links TRBV5-6 to TRBJ2-7; perhaps TRBD1 as D (6 bases). Germline lookup yields CDR1 SGHDT and CDR2 YYEEEE. Trimming removed 2 bases at V and 2 bases at J, with 11 bases between. The CDR3 loop spans 14 amino acids. CDR3 region: CASSLGRGPYEQYF. For the CDR3, the DNA is TGTGCCAGCAGCTTAGGCAGGGGCCCCTACGAGCAGTACTTC.

This CDR3 is CASSLGQGAVEQYF. CDR3 DNA: TGCGCCAGCAGCCTGGGACAGGGGGCAGTTGAGCAGTACTTC. V is TRBV5-1 and J is TRBJ2-7; 12 bases line up with TRBD1. The V and J ends lost 4 bases and 7 bases, in that order; junction bases with no gene match: 6. CDR3 size: 14 residues. Germline CDR1 SGHRS, CDR2 YFSETQ.

The chain links TRBV2 to TRBJ2-7; TRBD1 might be the D (5 bases). From germline, CDR1 is SNHLY and CDR2 FYNNEI. This CDR3 is 16 amino acids long. V was clipped by 1 base and J by 3 bases, with 16 bases between them. In DNA form, the CDR3 reads TGTGCCAGCAGTGAAGGGTTGGCAGGGCGTCTCTACGAGCAGTACTTC. The encoded protein is CASSEGLAGRLYEQYF.

With regard to this clone: Different DNA sequences within this sample yield the same CDR3. The chain is built from TRBV4-1 and TRBJ2-5; D remains ambiguous. The germline V gene has CDR1 MGHRA and CDR2 YSYEKL. The CDR3 has 13 residues. The V gene lost 0 bases and the J gene lost 4 bases, with 6 bases spanning the gap. The CDR3 here is CASSQDPGETQYF. The CDR3 DNA sequence: TGCGCCAGCAGCCAAGACCCGGGAGAGACCCAGTACTTC.

This chain joins TRBV5-4 and TRBJ2-2; 8 bases are a match to TRBD1. The CDR3 consists of 16 residues. The J segment lost 1 base and the V segment lost 1 base, leaving 3 bases of the junction unmatched. Germline V gene lookup returns CDR1 SGHNT and CDR2 YYREEE (reference sequence). CDR3 sequence reads: CASSLRTGKNTGELFF. In nucleotides, the CDR3 is TGTGCCAGCAGCTTGAGGACAGGGAAGAACACCGGGGAGCTGTTTTTT. The full variable domain, rest sourced from reference TRBV5-4 and TRBJ2-2, is ETGVTQSPTHLIKTRGQQVTLRCSSQSGHNTVSWYQQALGQGPQFIFQYYREEENGRGNFPPRFSGLQFPNYSSELNVNALELDDSALYLCASSLRTGKNTGELFFGEGSRLTVL.

The chain recombines TRBV7-9 with TRBJ2-2; 8 bases line up with TRBD1. CDR1 SEHNR and CDR2 FQNEAQ come from the germline V gene (reference sequence). Trimming took 1 base from V and 1 from J; bases not matched to a gene: 2. The CDR3 sequence is 16 residues long. CDR3 sequence (DNA): TGTGCCAGCAGCTTAGTCGGGACAGGGAACACCGGGGAGCTGTTTTTT. It yields the protein CASSLVGTGNTGELFF.

This rearrangement joins TRBV7-3 to TRBJ1-1; unclear D gene. This CDR3 has 13 residues. Between the trimmed V and J ends, which lost 5 bases and 0 bases, there was a span of 7 bases. Germline CDR1 and CDR2: SGHTA and FQGTGA. Written as DNA, the CDR3 is TGTGCCAGCAGCCCCCACATGAACACTGAAGCTTTCTTT. Amino acid sequence: CASSPHMNTEAFF.

The chain couples TRBV9 to TRBJ1-2; 7 bases are shared with TRBD1. The J segment lost 10 bases and the V segment lost 3 bases, leaving 12 bases of the junction unmatched. The V gene's germline CDR1 is SGDLS and CDR2 YYNGEE. This CDR3 is 14 amino acids long. Written as DNA, the CDR3 is TGTGCCAGCAGCGAACGACAGGGAAAGAGGCCCTACACCTTC. Amino acids: CASSERQGKRPYTF.

Note on this clone: A read error may produce the germline difference seen at one junction end. The chain joins TRBV18 to TRBJ2-1; 8 bases fit TRBD1. The CDR3 spans 16 residues. Per germline, CDR1 KGHSH and CDR2 LQKENI. The chain's CDR3 is CASSPPGQGVANEQFF. In DNA, the CDR3 is TGTGCCAGCTCACCGCCCGGACAGGGAGTAGCTAATGAGCAATTCTTC. Full variable domain (remainder filled in from reference TRBV18 and TRBJ2-1): NAGVMQNPRHLVRRRGQEARLRCSPMKGHSHVYWYRQLPEEGLKFMVYLQKENIIDESGMPKERFSAEFPKEGPSILRIQQVVRGDSAAYFCASSPPGQGVANEQFFGPGTRLTVL.

The V gene is TRBV11-3, the J gene TRBJ2-2; 11 bases fit TRBD1. The CDR3 totals 15 residues. CDR1 is SGHNT, CDR2 YENEEA, per germline. With V trimmed by 6 bases and J by 7 bases, 7 bases remained unmatched. The DNA for the CDR3 is TGTGCCAGCAGTTCCAGGGACAGGGGGGACGGGGAGCTGTTTTTT. It encodes CASSSRDRGDGELFF.

The rearrangement joins TRBV6-1 to TRBJ1-1; 7 bases match TRBD1. V dropped 2 bases and J dropped 6; count of bases not matched to a gene: 9. Germline V lookup: CDR1 MNHNS, CDR2 SASEGT. The CDR3 totals 15 residues. The CDR3: CASSELGQMSAEAFF. The CDR3 DNA is TGTGCCAGCAGTGAATTGGGACAGATGAGCGCTGAAGCTTTCTTT.

This chain joins TRBV18 and TRBJ1-1; TRBD1 matches at 9 bases. The V segment lost 2 bases and the J segment 7 bases; nucleotides outside the gene matches: 5. Germline values: CDR1 KGHSH, CDR2 LQKENI. The CDR3 runs to 14 residues. This chain's CDR3 is CASSPGTGGLEAFF. DNA of the CDR3: TGTGCCAGCTCACCAGGCACAGGGGGCCTTGAAGCTTTCTTT. The entire variable domain, with the rest obtained from reference TRBV18 and TRBJ1-1, is as follows: NAGVMQNPRHLVRRRGQEARLRCSPMKGHSHVYWYRQLPEEGLKFMVYLQKENIIDESGMPKERFSAEFPKEGPSILRIQQVVRGDSAAYFCASSPGTGGLEAFFGQGTRLTVV.

The V and J genes are TRBV14 and TRBJ1-1; possibly TRBD1 for D (6 bases). CDR3 length equals 15 residues. In germline, CDR1 is SGHDN, CDR2 FVKESK. Deletions cut 5 bases from V and 0 bases from J, with 13 bases between. CDR3 DNA: TGTGCCAGCAGCTATGACAGGACGGTGAACACTGAAGCTTTCTTT. As protein: CASSYDRTVNTEAFF.

This CDR3 reads CASSPLPAGGSVVTQYF. CDR3 DNA sequence: TGCGCCAGCAGCCCCCTGCCCGCGGGGGGGTCTGTTGTGACCCAGTACTTC. The chain is built from TRBV4-1 and TRBJ2-5; 9 positions agree with TRBD2. The junction had 16 bases not matched to a gene; V was cut back by 4 bases and J by 7 bases. The CDR3 is 17 amino acids. CDR1 is MGHRA and CDR2 is YSYEKL in the germline V gene.

The rearrangement uses TRBV5-4 and TRBJ2-7; possibly TRBD2 for D (7 bases). This CDR3 has 13 residues. Trimming cost V 2 bases and J 7 bases, with 13 bases left between them. Germline-derived CDR1 and CDR2 are SGHNT and YYREEE (reference sequence). As DNA, the CDR3 is TGTGCCAGCAGCTTCCGGGGGGCGAGGGAGCAGTACTTC. Translated, it gives CASSFRGAREQYF.

The gene calls are TRBV19 and TRBJ2-3, with 7 bases lining up with TRBD2. Germline V gene lookup returns CDR1 LNHDA and CDR2 SQIVND (reference sequence). V was clipped by 2 bases and J by 5 bases; unmatched bases: 7. The CDR3 loop spans 15 amino acids. The chain's CDR3 is CASSILAARLDTQYF. The DNA of the CDR3 is TGTGCCAGTAGTATACTAGCGGCGAGACTAGATACGCAGTATTTT.

The J gene is TRBJ1-2, the V gene TRBV4-1; weak D call: TRBD1 (5 bases). V gave up 3 bases and J gave up 1 base, with 12 bases separating them. This CDR3 has 15 amino acids. Germline CDR1 reads MGHRA; CDR2 reads YSYEKL. The CDR3 region is CASSQDLRDNYGYTF. In DNA form, the CDR3 reads TGCGCCAGCAGCCAGGACCTCAGGGATAACTATGGCTACACCTTC.

This sequence joins TRBV4-3 and TRBJ2-7; D is possibly TRBD1 (6 bases). There are 16 residues in the CDR3. Trimming shortened V by 4 bases and J by 3 bases, and 19 bases separated the two germline ends. CDR1 LGHNA and CDR2 YSLEER come from the germline V gene. The CDR3 protein is CASSRSTGLQGYEQYF. The CDR3 nucleotides read TGCGCCAGCAGCCGGAGTACAGGGCTTCAGGGCTACGAGCAGTACTTC.

The chain is built from TRBV4-1 and TRBJ1-2; a possible D gene is TRBD1 (6 bases). The CDR3 loop spans 14 amino acids. Trimming pared 0 bases from V and 2 bases from J, leaving 7 bases between. Germline values: CDR1 MGHRA, CDR2 YSYEKL. The CDR3 region is CASSQDTGNYGYTF. The CDR3 DNA follows: TGCGCCAGCAGCCAAGATACAGGGAACTATGGCTACACCTTC.

This sequence joins TRBV19 and TRBJ2-5, with TRBD2 identical over 11 bases. Losses at the gene ends were 2 bases for V and 0 bases for J; bases not matched to a gene: 5. The germline V gene has CDR1 LNHDA and CDR2 SQIVND (reference sequence). There are 17 residues in the CDR3. CDR3 sequence reads: CASSITSGGAYQETQYF. The CDR3 DNA is TGTGCCAGTAGTATAACTAGCGGGGGAGCATACCAAGAGACCCAGTACTTC.